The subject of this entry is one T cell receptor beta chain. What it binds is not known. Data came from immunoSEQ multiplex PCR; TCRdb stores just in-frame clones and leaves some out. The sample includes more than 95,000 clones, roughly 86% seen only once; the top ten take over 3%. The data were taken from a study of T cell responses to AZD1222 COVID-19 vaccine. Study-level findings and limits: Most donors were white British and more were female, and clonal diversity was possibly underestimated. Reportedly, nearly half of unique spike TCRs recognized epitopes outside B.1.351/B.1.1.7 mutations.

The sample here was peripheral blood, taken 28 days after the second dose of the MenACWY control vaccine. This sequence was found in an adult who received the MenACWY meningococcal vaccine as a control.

The CDR3 coding sequence is TGTGCCAGCAGCCAAGTGTGGGGGCTCCAAGAGACCCAGTACTTC. Amino acid sequence: CASSQVWGLQETQYF. The V gene is TRBV3-1 (or the pseudogene TRBV3-2), the J gene TRBJ2-5, with a possible D match to TRBD1 (6 bases). The CDR3 is 15 residues long. V gave up 1 base and J gave up 1 base, with 10 bases separating them. Germline V gene lookup returns CDR1 LGHDT and CDR2 YNNKEL (reference sequence).